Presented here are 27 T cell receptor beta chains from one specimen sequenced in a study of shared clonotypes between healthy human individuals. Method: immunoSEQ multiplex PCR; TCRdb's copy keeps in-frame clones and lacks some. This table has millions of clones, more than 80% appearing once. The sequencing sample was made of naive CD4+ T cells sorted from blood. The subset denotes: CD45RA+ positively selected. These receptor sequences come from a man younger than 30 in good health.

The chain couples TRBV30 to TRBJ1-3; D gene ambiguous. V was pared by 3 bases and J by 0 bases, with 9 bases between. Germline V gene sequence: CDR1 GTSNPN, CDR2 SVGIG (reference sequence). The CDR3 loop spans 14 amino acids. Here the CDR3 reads CAWRISLSGNTIYF. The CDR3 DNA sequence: TGTGCCTGGAGGATCAGTCTCTCTGGAAACACCATATATTTT.

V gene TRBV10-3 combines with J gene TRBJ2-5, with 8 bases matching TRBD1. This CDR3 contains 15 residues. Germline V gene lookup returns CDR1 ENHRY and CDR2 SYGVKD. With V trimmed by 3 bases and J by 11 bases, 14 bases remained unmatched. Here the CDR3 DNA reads TGTGCCATCAGTGACTACGGACAGGGTGGTGGTGTGCAGTACTTC. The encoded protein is CAISDYGQGGGVQYF.

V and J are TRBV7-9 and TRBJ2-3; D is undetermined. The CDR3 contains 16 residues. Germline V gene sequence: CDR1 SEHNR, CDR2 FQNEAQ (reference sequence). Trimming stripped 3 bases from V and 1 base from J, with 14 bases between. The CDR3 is CASSFPRGRGTDTQYF. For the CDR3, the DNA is TGTGCCAGCAGCTTCCCTCGTGGGCGCGGCACAGATACGCAGTATTTT.

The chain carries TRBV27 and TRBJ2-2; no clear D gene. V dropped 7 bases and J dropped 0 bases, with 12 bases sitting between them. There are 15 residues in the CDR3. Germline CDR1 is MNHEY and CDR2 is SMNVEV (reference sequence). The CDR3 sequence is CASKRETANTGELFF. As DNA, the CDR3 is TGTGCCAGCAAGCGAGAAACGGCGAACACCGGGGAGCTGTTTTTT.

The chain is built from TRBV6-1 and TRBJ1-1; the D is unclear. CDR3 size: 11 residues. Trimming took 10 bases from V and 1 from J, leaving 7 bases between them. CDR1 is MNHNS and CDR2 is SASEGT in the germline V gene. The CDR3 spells CATRQNTEAFF. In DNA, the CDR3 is TGTGCCACCCGACAGAACACTGAAGCTTTCTTT.

CDR3 DNA sequence: TGTGCCAGCAGCTTAGTAGGGATCGGGGTAGGAACTGGAAACACCATATATTTT. The encoded protein is CASSLVGIGVGTGNTIYF. This sequence joins TRBV11-2 and TRBJ1-3, with D uncertain. This CDR3 contains 18 residues. The V end lost 1 base, the J end lost 2 bases, and 18 bases lay between the germline ends. Germline V lookup: CDR1 SGHAT, CDR2 FQNNGV.

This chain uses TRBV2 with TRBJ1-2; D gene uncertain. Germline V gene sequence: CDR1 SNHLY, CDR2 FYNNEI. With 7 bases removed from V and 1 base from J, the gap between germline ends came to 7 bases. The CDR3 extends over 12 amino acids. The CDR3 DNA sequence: TGTGCCAGCACCAGTAATAACTATGGCTACACCTTC. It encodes CASTSNNYGYTF.

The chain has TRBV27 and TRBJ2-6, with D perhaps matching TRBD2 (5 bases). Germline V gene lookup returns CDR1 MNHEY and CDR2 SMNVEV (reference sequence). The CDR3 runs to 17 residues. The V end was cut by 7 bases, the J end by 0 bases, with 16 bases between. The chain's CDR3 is CASTGGGPNSGANVLTF. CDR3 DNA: TGTGCCAGCACTGGAGGAGGCCCCAACTCTGGGGCCAACGTCCTGACTTTC.

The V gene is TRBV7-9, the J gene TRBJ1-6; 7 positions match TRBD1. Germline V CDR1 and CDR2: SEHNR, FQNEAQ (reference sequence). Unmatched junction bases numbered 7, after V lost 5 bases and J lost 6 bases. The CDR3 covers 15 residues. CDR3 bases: TGTGCCAGCAGCATCGGGACAGAAGTTAATTCACCCCTCCACTTT. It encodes CASSIGTEVNSPLHF. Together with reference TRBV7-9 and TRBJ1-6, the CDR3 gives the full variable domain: DTGVSQNPRHKITKRGQNVTFRCDPISEHNRLYWYRQTLGQGPEFLTYFQNEAQLEKSRLLSDRFSAERPKGSFSTLEIQRTEQGDSAMYLCASSIGTEVNSPLHFGNGTRLTVT.

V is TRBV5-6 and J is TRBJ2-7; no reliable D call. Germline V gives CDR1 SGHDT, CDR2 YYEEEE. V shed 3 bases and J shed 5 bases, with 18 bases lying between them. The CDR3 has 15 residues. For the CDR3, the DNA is TGTGCCAGCAGCTCCAGAGGTCTTTACTACGACGAGCAGTACTTC. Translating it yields CASSSRGLYYDEQYF.

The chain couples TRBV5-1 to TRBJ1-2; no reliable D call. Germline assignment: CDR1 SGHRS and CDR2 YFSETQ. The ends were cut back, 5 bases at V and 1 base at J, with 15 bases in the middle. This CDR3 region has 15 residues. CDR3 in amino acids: CASRRGQQDNYGYTF. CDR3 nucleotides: TGCGCCAGCAGAAGAGGGCAGCAGGATAACTATGGCTACACCTTC.

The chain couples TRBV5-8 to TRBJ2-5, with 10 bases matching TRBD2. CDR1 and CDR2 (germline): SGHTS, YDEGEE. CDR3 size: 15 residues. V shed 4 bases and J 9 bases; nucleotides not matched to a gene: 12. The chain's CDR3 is CASSLGLAEGGAQYF. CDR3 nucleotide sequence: TGTGCCAGCAGCCTCGGACTAGCGGAGGGGGGGGCCCAGTACTTC. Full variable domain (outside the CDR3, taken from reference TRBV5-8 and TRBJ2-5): EAGVTQSPTHLIKTRGQQATLRCSPISGHTSVYWYQQALGLGLQFLLWYDEGEERNRGNFPPRFSGRQFPNYSSELNVNALELEDSALYLCASSLGLAEGGAQYFGPGTRLLVL.

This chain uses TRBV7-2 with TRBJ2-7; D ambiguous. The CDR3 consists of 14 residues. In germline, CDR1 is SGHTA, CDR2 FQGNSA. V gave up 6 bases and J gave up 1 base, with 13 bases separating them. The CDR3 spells CASRDPPFSYEQYF. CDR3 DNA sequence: TGTGCCAGCAGGGACCCCCCGTTTTCCTACGAGCAGTACTTC.

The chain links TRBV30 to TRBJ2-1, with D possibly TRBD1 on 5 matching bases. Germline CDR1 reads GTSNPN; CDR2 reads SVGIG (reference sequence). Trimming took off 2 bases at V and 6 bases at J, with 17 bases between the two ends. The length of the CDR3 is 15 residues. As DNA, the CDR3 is TGTGCCTGGAGTAATGGTCAGGGTAGTAGCAATGAGCAGTTCTTC. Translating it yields CAWSNGQGSSNEQFF.

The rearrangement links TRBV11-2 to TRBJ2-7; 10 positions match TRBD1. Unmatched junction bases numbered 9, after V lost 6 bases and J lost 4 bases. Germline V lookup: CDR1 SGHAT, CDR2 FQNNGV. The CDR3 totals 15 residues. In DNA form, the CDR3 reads TGTGCCAGCAGTCACTCCGGGACAGGGGTTTACGAGCAGTACTTC. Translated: CASSHSGTGVYEQYF.

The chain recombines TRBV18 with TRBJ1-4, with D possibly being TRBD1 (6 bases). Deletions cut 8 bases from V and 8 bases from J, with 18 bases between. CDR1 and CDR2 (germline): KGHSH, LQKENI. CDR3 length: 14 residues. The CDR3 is CASTLRTDGEKLFF. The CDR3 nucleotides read TGTGCCAGCACATTAAGGACAGACGGGGAAAAACTGTTTTTT.

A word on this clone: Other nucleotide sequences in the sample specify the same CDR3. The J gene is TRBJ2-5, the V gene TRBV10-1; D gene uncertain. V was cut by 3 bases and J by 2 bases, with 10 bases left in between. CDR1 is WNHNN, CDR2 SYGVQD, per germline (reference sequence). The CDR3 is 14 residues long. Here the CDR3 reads CASSESMGQETQYF. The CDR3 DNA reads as TGCGCCAGCAGTGAAAGTATGGGGCAAGAGACCCAGTACTTC.

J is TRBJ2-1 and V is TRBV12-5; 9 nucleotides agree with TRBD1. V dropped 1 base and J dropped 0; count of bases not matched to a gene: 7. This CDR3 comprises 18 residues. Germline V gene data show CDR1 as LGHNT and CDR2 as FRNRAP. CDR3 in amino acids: CASGLDRGPLLSYNEQFF. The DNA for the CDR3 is TGTGCTAGTGGTTTGGACAGGGGGCCCCTACTCTCCTACAATGAGCAGTTCTTC.

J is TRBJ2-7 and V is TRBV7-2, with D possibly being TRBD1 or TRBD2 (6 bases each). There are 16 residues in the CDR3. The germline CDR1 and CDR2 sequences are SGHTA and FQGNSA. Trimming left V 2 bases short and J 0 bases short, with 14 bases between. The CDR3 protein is CASSLRRGVSSYEQYF. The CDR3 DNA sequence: TGTGCCAGCAGCTTAAGGAGGGGGGTCTCCTCCTACGAGCAGTACTTC.

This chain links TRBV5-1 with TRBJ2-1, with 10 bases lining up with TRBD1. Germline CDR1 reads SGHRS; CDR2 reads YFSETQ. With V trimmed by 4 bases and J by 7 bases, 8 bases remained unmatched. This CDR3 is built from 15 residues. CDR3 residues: CASSPGQGGRNEQFF. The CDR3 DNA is TGCGCCAGCAGCCCTGGACAGGGGGGTAGGAATGAGCAGTTCTTC.

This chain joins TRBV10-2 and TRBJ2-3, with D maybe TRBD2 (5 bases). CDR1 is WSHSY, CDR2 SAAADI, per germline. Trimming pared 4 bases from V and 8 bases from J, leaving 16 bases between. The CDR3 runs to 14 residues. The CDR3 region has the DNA TGCGCCAGCAGTGGGCTACCCTCGGCGGGTACGCAGTATTTT. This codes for CASSGLPSAGTQYF.

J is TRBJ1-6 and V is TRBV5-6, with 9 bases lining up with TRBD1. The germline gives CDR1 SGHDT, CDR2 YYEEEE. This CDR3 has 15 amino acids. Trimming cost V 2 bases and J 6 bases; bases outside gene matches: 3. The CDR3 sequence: CASSFGDRANSPLHF. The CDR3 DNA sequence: TGTGCCAGCAGCTTTGGGGACAGGGCTAATTCACCCCTCCACTTT.

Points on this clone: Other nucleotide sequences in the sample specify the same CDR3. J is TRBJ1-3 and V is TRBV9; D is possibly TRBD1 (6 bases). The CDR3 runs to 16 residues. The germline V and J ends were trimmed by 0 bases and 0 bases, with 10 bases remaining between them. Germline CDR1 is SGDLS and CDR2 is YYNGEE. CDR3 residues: CASSVGGGLSGNTIYF. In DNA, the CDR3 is TGTGCCAGCAGCGTAGGAGGGGGTCTCTCTGGAAACACCATATATTTT.

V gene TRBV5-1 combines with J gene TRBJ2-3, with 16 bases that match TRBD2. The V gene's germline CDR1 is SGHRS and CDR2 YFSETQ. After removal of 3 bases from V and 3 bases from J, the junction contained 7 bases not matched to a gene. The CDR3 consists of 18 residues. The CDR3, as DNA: TGCGCCAGCAGCTCTCCGGGACTAGCGGGGGGGTTTACAGATACGCAGTATTTT. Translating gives CASSSPGLAGGFTDTQYF.

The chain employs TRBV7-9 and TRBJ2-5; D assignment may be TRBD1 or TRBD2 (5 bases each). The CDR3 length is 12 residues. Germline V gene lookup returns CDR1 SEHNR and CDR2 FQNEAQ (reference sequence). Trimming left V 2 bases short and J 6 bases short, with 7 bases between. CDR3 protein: CASSLQGQTQYF. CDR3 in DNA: TGTGCCAGCAGCTTACAGGGACAGACCCAGTACTTC.

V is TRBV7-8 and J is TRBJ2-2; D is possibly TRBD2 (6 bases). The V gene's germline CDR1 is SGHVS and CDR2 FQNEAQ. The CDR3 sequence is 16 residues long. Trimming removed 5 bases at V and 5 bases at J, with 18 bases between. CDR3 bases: TGTGCCAGCAGCCTTTTGGAGGGGTTCAGGACCGGGGAGCTGTTTTTT. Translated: CASSLLEGFRTGELFF.

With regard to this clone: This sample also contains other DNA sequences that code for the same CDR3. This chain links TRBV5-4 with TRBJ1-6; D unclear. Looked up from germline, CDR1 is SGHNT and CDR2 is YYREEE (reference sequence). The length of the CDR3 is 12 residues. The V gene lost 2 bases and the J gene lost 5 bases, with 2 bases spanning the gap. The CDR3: CASSLNNSPLHF. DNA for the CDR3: TGTGCCAGCAGCTTAAATAATTCACCCCTCCACTTT.